The 12 T cell receptor beta chains listed next were all sequenced from one sample in a study of CD8 T cells in Susac syndrome. The RNA input was about 0.45 to 1 ug, and it was reverse transcribed with random hexamers. TCRdb re-called the immunoSEQ multiplex PCR reads with MiXCR, one entry per CDR3 protein. The sample carries about 200,000 distinct CDR3 sequences, around 95% recorded once. The sequencing sample was made of CD4+ T cells from PBMCs. These receptors came from a human donor with multiple sclerosis.

V gene TRBV20-1 combines with J gene TRBJ2-7; TRBD2 matches at 14 bases. The CDR3 covers 15 residues. The germline V gene encodes CDR1 DFQATT and CDR2 SNEGSKA (reference sequence). With 5 bases clipped from V and 7 bases from J, the junction kept 10 bases outside the gene matches. Written as DNA, the CDR3 is TGCAGTGCTGGGACCCCGGGACTAGCGGGGGTTGAGCAGTACTTC. It specifies CSAGTPGLAGVEQYF.

This sequence joins TRBV2 and TRBJ2-7; D is unresolved. Germline assignment: CDR1 SNHLY and CDR2 FYNNEI. V lost 2 bases, J lost 3 bases, and 8 bases lay in between. The CDR3 is made up of 13 amino acids. The DNA of the CDR3 is TGTGCCAGCAGTGAACGGCTGGTCTACGAGCAGTACTTC. Its protein product is CASSERLVYEQYF. Filled out from reference TRBV2 and TRBJ2-7, the complete variable domain reads EPEVTQTPSHQVTQMGQEVILRCVPISNHLYFYWYRQILGQKVEFLVSFYNNEISEKSEIFDDQFSVERPDGSNFTLKIRSTKLEDSAMYFCASSERLVYEQYFGPGTRLTVT.

The chain recombines TRBV6-5 with TRBJ2-1; 7 positions agree with TRBD1. Germline CDR1 reads MNHEY; CDR2 reads SVGAGI. This CDR3 has 15 residues. V lost 8 bases, J lost 0 bases, and 7 bases stayed unmatched. This chain's CDR3 is CASGPGGSSYNEQFF. CDR3 nucleotides: TGTGCCAGCGGTCCAGGGGGAAGCTCCTACAATGAGCAGTTCTTC.

The V and J genes are TRBV2 and TRBJ2-3, with 8 bases fitting TRBD2. Looked up from germline, CDR1 is SNHLY and CDR2 is FYNNEI. This CDR3 contains 13 residues. V lost 6 bases and J lost 4; bases outside the gene matches: 3. The CDR3 coding sequence is TGTGCCAGCAGGACTAGCGTCGCAGATACGCAGTATTTT. Translating it yields CASRTSVADTQYF.

The J gene is TRBJ2-4, the V gene TRBV28, with TRBD2 identical over 12 bases. The CDR3 is 18 amino acids. The V gene end was trimmed by 7 bases and the J gene end by 4 bases; junction bases not matched to a gene: 14. CDR1 MDHEN and CDR2 SYDVKM come from the germline V gene. The CDR3 protein is CASTSPGASGGAKNIQYF. CDR3 DNA sequence: TGTGCCAGCACCTCACCTGGGGCTAGCGGGGGGGCTAAAAACATTCAGTACTTC. Based on the CDR3 plus reference TRBV28 and TRBJ2-4, the full variable domain is DVKVTQSSRYLVKRTGEKVFLECVQDMDHENMFWYRQDPGLGLRLIYFSYDVKMKEKGDIPEGYSVSREKKERFSLILESASTNQTSMYLCASTSPGASGGAKNIQYFGAGTRLSVL.

The chain has TRBV6-6 and TRBJ2-3, with TRBD2 matching over 11 bases. This CDR3 has 15 residues. In germline, CDR1 is MNHNY, CDR2 SVGAGI (reference sequence). Trimming removed 7 bases from V and 3 bases from J; junction bases left unmatched: 6. Here the CDR3 DNA reads TGTGCCAGCACCTCGACTAGCGGGACTACAGATACGCAGTATTTT. Amino acids: CASTSTSGTTDTQYF.

The gene calls are TRBV9 and TRBJ2-7, with 7 positions matching TRBD1. The junction had 5 bases not matched to a gene; V was cut back by 0 bases and J by 2 bases. Germline CDR1 SGDLS, CDR2 YYNGEE. CDR3 length: 15 residues. CDR3 nucleotide sequence: TGTGCCAGCAGCGTAGAGCAGGGGGTTACCTACGAGCAGTACTTC. This codes for CASSVEQGVTYEQYF.

V usage is TRBV6-5 and J usage is TRBJ2-7; possible D gene TRBD2, 5 bases. V gave up 8 bases and J gave up 0 bases, with 8 bases separating them. Germline lookup yields CDR1 MNHEY and CDR2 SVGAGI. CDR3 length equals 12 residues. The CDR3 DNA is TGTGCCAGCCGAGGGAGCTCCTACGAGCAGTACTTC. The encoded protein is CASRGSSYEQYF.

The chain couples TRBV30 to TRBJ1-1, with 12 nucleotides matching TRBD1. The J segment lost 1 base and the V segment lost 5 bases, leaving 11 bases of the junction unmatched. The CDR3 extends over 17 amino acids. Germline CDR1 is GTSNPN and CDR2 is SVGIG (reference sequence). In DNA, the CDR3 is TGTGCCTGGTCACCTGGGACAGGGGGCTTTGGGAACACTGAAGCTTTCTTT. Translated: CAWSPGTGGFGNTEAFF.

The chain recombines TRBV28 with TRBJ2-7, with D possibly matching TRBD1 (6 bases). Germline assignment: CDR1 MDHEN and CDR2 SYDVKM. The V and J ends lost 2 bases and 0 bases respectively, with 14 bases between them. This CDR3 comprises 16 residues. This chain's CDR3 is CASSLIQGTFSYEQYF. DNA for the CDR3: TGTGCCAGCAGTTTAATACAGGGTACCTTCTCCTACGAGCAGTACTTC.

The chain carries TRBV5-1 and TRBJ2-3, with a tentative D call TRBD2 (5 bases). V was pared by 0 bases and J by 0 bases, with 11 bases between. Per germline, CDR1 SGHRS and CDR2 YFSETQ. The CDR3 runs 16 residues. The CDR3 sequence: CASSLVRVISTDTQYF. CDR3 nucleotides: TGCGCCAGCAGCTTGGTGCGGGTCATAAGCACAGATACGCAGTATTTT. Based on the CDR3 plus reference TRBV5-1 and TRBJ2-3, the full variable domain is KAGVTQTPRYLIKTRGQQVTLSCSPISGHRSVSWYQQTPGQGLQFLFEYFSETQRNKGNFPGRFSGRQFSNSRSEMNVSTLELGDSALYLCASSLVRVISTDTQYFGPGTRLTVL.

The genes are TRBV6-1 and TRBJ2-1; D gene uncertain. V lost 3 bases and J lost 9, with 18 bases in between. The CDR3 loop spans 15 amino acids. Germline CDR1 MNHNS, CDR2 SASEGT. The CDR3 sequence: CASSEAPMRWGEQFF. As DNA, the CDR3 is TGTGCCAGCAGTGAGGCCCCCATGAGGTGGGGTGAGCAGTTCTTC.